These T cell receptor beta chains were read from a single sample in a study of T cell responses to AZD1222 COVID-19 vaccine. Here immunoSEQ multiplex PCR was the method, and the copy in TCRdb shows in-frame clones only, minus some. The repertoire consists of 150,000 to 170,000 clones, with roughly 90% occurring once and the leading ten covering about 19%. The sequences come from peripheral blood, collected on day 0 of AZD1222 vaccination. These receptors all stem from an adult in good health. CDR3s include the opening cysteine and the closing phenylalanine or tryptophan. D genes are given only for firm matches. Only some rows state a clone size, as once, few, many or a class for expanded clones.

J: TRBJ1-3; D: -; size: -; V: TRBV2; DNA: TGTGCCAGCTCGACACAGGCTTACGGAAACACCATATATTTT; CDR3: CASSTQAYGNTIYF
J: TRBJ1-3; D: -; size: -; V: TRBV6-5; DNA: TGTGCCAGCAGCACGGCCCTTTTGGACACCATATATTTT; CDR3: CASSTALLDTIYF
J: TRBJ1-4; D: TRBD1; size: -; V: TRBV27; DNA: TGTGCCAGCAGTCCGCACTCCGGGACAGCATATGTTAATGAAAAACTGTTTTTT; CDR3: CASSPHSGTAYVNEKLFF
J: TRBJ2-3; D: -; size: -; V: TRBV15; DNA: TGTGCCACAAAGGGTAGCACAGATACGCAGTATTTT; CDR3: CATKGSTDTQYF
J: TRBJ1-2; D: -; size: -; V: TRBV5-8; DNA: TGTGCCAGCAGCTTGTATCAAGGGGAAAACTATGGCTACACCTTC; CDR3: CASSLYQGENYGYTF
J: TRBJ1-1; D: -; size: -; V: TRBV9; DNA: TGTGCCAGCAGCGTAAGAGGGGGAACTGAAGCTTTCTTT; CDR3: CASSVRGGTEAFF
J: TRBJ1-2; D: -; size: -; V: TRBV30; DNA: TGTGCCTCCCCGGTGGGAGGCTACACCTTC; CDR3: CASPVGGYTF
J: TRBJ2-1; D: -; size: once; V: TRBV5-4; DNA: TGTGCCAGCACCTTTAAGACCAGGGGAAATGAGCAGTTCTTC; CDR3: CASTFKTRGNEQFF
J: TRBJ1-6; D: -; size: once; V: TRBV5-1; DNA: TGCGCCAGCAGCCTTCGGGACACCTCCTATAATTCACCCCTCCACTTT; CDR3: CASSLRDTSYNSPLHF
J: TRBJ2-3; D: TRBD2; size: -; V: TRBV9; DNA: TGTGCCAGCAGCACGGGGGCTAGCGGGCCGGTAGCAGATACGCAGTATTTT; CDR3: CASSTGASGPVADTQYF
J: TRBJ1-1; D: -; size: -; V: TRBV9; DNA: TGTGCCAGCAGCGTAGAGAGGAACACTGAAGCTTTCTTT; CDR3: CASSVERNTEAFF
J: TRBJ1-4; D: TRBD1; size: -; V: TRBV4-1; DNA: TGCGCCAGCAGCCAAGCCTCCCCCCGGGACAGAACTAATGAAAAACTGTTTTTT; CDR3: CASSQASPRDRTNEKLFF
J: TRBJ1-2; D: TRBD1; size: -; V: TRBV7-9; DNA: TGTGCCAGCAGCGGGACAGGGGATGGCTACACCTTC; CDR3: CASSGTGDGYTF
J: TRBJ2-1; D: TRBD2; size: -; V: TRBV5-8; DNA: TGTGCCAGCAGCTTGCATAGCGGGAGGTCGATTGAGCAGTTCTTC; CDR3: CASSLHSGRSIEQFF
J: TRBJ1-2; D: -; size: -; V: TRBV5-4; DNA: TGTGCCAGCAGCTCTCGCGAGGGGAACTATGGCTACACCTTC; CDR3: CASSSREGNYGYTF
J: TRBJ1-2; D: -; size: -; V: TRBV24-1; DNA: TGTGCCACCAGTGTTGGGGAGGACTATGGCTACACCTTC; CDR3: CATSVGEDYGYTF
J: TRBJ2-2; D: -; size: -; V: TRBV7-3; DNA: TGTGCCAGCAGCTTAAACCCTCCCAGTTCGAACACCGGGGAGCTGTTTTTT; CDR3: CASSLNPPSSNTGELFF
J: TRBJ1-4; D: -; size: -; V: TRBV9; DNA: TGTGCCAGCAGCGTACTGGGGAGTTTGAATGAAAAACTGTTTTTT; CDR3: CASSVLGSLNEKLFF
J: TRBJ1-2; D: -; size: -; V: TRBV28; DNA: TGTGCCAGCAGTTTCCTCTATGGCTACACCTTC; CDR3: CASSFLYGYTF